The next 28 T cell receptor beta chains were all read from a single sample in a study of blood T cell repertoires in COVID-19. Generated by immunoSEQ multiplex PCR, the TCRdb table keeps only in-frame clones and is missing some. The repertoire holds around 290,000 clones, with 70% to 90% as singletons. The source material was PBMCs or T cells enriched from blood (not recorded which). The receptors originated from a woman aged 25 to 39 who had recovered from COVID-19.

The rearrangement uses TRBV5-1 and TRBJ1-2; D gene uncertain. Trimming cost V 5 bases and J 3 bases, with 14 bases left between them. From germline, CDR1 is SGHRS and CDR2 YFSETQ. The CDR3 has 14 amino acids. The CDR3 DNA sequence: TGCGCCAGCAGTGTTGGCAGTTTATACTATGGCTACACCTTC. Translated: CASSVGSLYYGYTF.

This chain connects TRBV27 to TRBJ2-7; no definite D call. The V end was cut by 3 bases, the J end by 3 bases, with 15 bases between. CDR1 is MNHEY, CDR2 SMNVEV, per germline (reference sequence). The CDR3 length is 15 residues. Here the CDR3 DNA reads TGTGCCAGCAGTTTCTCCCCCCGAGCCCTCTACGAGCAGTACTTC. Translation gives CASSFSPRALYEQYF.

This clone was detected only once. The CDR3 here is CASSAQGYNYGYTF. DNA of the CDR3: TGTGCCAGCAGCGCACAGGGGTATAACTATGGCTACACCTTC. The J gene is TRBJ1-2, the V gene TRBV9; 7 nucleotides match TRBD1. V lost 3 bases to trimming and J lost 1 base; unmatched junction nucleotides: 3. CDR3 length: 14 residues. CDR1 is SGDLS, CDR2 YYNGEE, per germline.

The rearrangement links TRBV12-5 to TRBJ2-2, with TRBD2 matching over 11 bases. The CDR3 has 18 residues. Looked up from germline, CDR1 is LGHNT and CDR2 is FRNRAP. After removal of 7 bases from V and 5 bases from J, the junction contained 15 bases not matched to a gene. The CDR3 protein is CASALAGGLNFETGELFF. The CDR3 DNA sequence: TGTGCTAGTGCCCTAGCGGGGGGTTTAAATTTTGAAACCGGGGAGCTGTTTTTT.

This clone was detected once. The chain couples TRBV15 to TRBJ1-6; D perhaps matches TRBD1 (6 bases). V lost 3 bases and J 7 bases, leaving 16 bases between the germline ends. Germline loops: CDR1 LNHNV, CDR2 YYDKDF (reference sequence). The CDR3 covers 16 residues. The CDR3 DNA sequence: TGTGCCACCAGCAGGAGCGCCGGACAGAGAAATTCACCCCTCCACTTT. It yields the protein CATSRSAGQRNSPLHF.

The chain is built from TRBV28 and TRBJ1-2; unclear D gene. The CDR3 contains 13 residues. Trimming cost V 4 bases and J 3 bases, with 9 bases left between them. CDR1 MDHEN and CDR2 SYDVKM come from the germline V gene. The CDR3: CASSSSRYYGYTF. In nucleotides, the CDR3 is TGTGCCAGCAGTTCCTCCAGGTACTATGGCTACACCTTC.

This clone was detected once. The V and J genes are TRBV7-8 and TRBJ2-1, with a weak D call TRBD1 (5 bases). Trimming removed 4 bases at V and 1 base at J, with 14 bases between. Germline CDR1 is SGHVS and CDR2 is FQNEAQ. This CDR3 region has 16 residues. The CDR3 sequence: CASSSKTADSYNEQFF. CDR3 sequence (DNA): TGTGCCAGCAGCTCCAAGACAGCCGATTCCTACAATGAGCAGTTCTTC. The full variable domain, with the rest looked up from reference TRBV7-8 and TRBJ2-1, is GAGVSQSPRYKVAKRGQDVALRCDPISGHVSLFWYQQALGQGPEFLTYFQNEAQLDKSGLPSDRFFAERPEGSVSTLKIQRTQQEDSAVYLCASSSKTADSYNEQFFGPGTRLTVL.

V gene TRBV2 combines with J gene TRBJ1-4; 7 positions match TRBD1. CDR1 and CDR2 (germline): SNHLY, FYNNEI. This CDR3 comprises 17 residues. Germline trimming cut 5 bases from V and 6 bases from J; bases unmatched to any gene: 15. CDR3 protein: CASSSRQGVGLDEKLFF. CDR3 DNA: TGTGCCAGCAGTTCGAGGCAGGGGGTCGGGTTGGATGAAAAACTGTTTTTT.

CDR3 DNA sequence: TGTGCCAGCTCGACAGACATCGGGGACAGGCAGGAGCGAGAGACCCAGTACTTC. Its translation is CASSTDIGDRQERETQYF. The chain carries TRBV7-6 and TRBJ2-5, with 8 bases fitting TRBD1. Germline trimming cut 8 bases from V and 4 bases from J; bases unmatched to any gene: 21. CDR3 length: 18 amino acids. Germline lookup yields CDR1 SGHVS and CDR2 FNYEAQ.

V is TRBV3-1 (or the pseudogene TRBV3-2) and J is TRBJ2-3, with 11 bases aligning to TRBD2. Germline loops: CDR1 LGHDT, CDR2 YNNKEL (reference sequence). V trimming: 0 bases; J trimming: 2 bases; junction bases outside the gene matches: 13. This CDR3 has 20 amino acids. DNA for the CDR3: TGTGCCAGCAGCCAAGATCCCGGACTAGCGGGCCTCACGCTCACAGATACGCAGTATTTT. It is translated as CASSQDPGLAGLTLTDTQYF.

This chain links TRBV11-1 with TRBJ2-4, with a tentative D call TRBD2 (7 bases). The germline V and J ends were trimmed by 0 bases and 7 bases, with 10 bases remaining between them. The CDR3 contains 14 residues. The germline V gene has CDR1 SGHAT and CDR2 FQDESV (reference sequence). The CDR3 DNA follows: TGTGCCAGCAGCTTAGCGGGCGGGGGCAACATTCAGTACTTC. Its translation is CASSLAGGGNIQYF.

This clone was seen once. This chain links TRBV27 with TRBJ1-4, with 7 bases identical to TRBD1. The germline V gene encodes CDR1 MNHEY and CDR2 SMNVEV (reference sequence). This CDR3 is built from 15 residues. After removal of 8 bases from V and 5 bases from J, the junction contained 11 bases not matched to a gene. The CDR3 sequence is CASRKWDRPNEKLFF. The CDR3, as DNA: TGTGCCAGCCGAAAGTGGGACAGACCGAATGAAAAACTGTTTTTT.

V gene TRBV30 combines with J gene TRBJ1-1; 8 bases map to TRBD1. The CDR3 has 12 amino acids. CDR1 and CDR2 from the germline V gene are GTSNPN and SVGIG (reference sequence). The V and J ends lost 0 bases and 12 bases, in that order; junction bases with no gene match: 6. The DNA for the CDR3 is TGTGCCTGGAGTGTATTGCAGGGGGCAACTTTCTTT. It translates to CAWSVLQGATFF.

The chain has TRBV7-9 and TRBJ2-3, with D unresolved. Trimming took 4 bases from V and 3 from J, leaving 14 bases between them. Germline loops: CDR1 SEHNR, CDR2 FQNEAQ (reference sequence). CDR3 length equals 15 residues. The CDR3 region is CASSSPRLATDTQYF. CDR3 bases: TGTGCCAGCAGCTCCCCTCGATTAGCAACAGATACGCAGTATTTT. Based on the CDR3 plus reference TRBV7-9 and TRBJ2-3, the full variable domain is DTGVSQNPRHKITKRGQNVTFRCDPISEHNRLYWYRQTLGQGPEFLTYFQNEAQLEKSRLLSDRFSAERPKGSFSTLEIQRTEQGDSAMYLCASSSPRLATDTQYFGPGTRLTVL.

The chain employs TRBV5-4 and TRBJ2-2; 8 positions agree with TRBD1. Unmatched junction bases numbered 6, after V lost 0 bases and J lost 2 bases. Germline values: CDR1 SGHNT, CDR2 YYREEE (reference sequence). CDR3 size: 17 residues. This chain's CDR3 is CASSLGDRRTNTGELFF. The CDR3 region has the DNA TGTGCCAGCAGCTTGGGGGACAGGCGAACTAACACCGGGGAGCTGTTTTTT.

V gene TRBV5-1 combines with J gene TRBJ2-3; 10 nucleotides line up with TRBD2. The V gene's germline CDR1 is SGHRS and CDR2 YFSETQ. CDR3 length: 15 amino acids. V lost 3 bases and J lost 3; bases outside the gene matches: 4. The CDR3: CASSYSGRDTDTQYF. In DNA form, the CDR3 reads TGCGCCAGCAGCTACAGCGGGAGGGATACAGATACGCAGTATTTT.

V is TRBV30 and J is TRBJ2-1, with D possibly being TRBD1 (6 bases). Trimming took 2 bases from V and 2 from J, leaving 7 bases between them. Looked up from germline, CDR1 is GTSNPN and CDR2 is SVGIG (reference sequence). The CDR3 covers 13 residues. CDR3 DNA: TGTGCCTGGAGTCGACAGGCCTACAATGAGCAGTTCTTC. This translates into CAWSRQAYNEQFF.

The chain combines TRBV6-2 or TRBV6-3 with TRBJ2-5; perhaps TRBD2 as D (7 bases). Trimming stripped 6 bases from V and 1 base from J, with 15 bases between. Germline V gene data show CDR1 as MNHEY and CDR2 as SVGEGT. CDR3 length equals 15 residues. CDR3 loop: CASSPGGQGQETQYF. The CDR3 region has the DNA TGTGCCAGCAGCCCCGGGGGGCAGGGCCAAGAGACCCAGTACTTC.

The chain uses TRBV6-5 and TRBJ1-1; 7 bases match TRBD1. The CDR3 has 14 residues. The junction had 6 bases not matched to a gene; V was cut back by 3 bases and J by 5 bases. Germline V CDR1 and CDR2: MNHEY, SVGAGI. CDR3 sequence (DNA): TGTGCCAGCAGTTATGGAGCAGGGGGGACTGAAGCTTTCTTT. Encoded protein: CASSYGAGGTEAFF.

The chain employs TRBV2 and TRBJ2-1, with TRBD1 identical over 7 bases. Germline values: CDR1 SNHLY, CDR2 FYNNEI. The CDR3 sequence is 15 residues long. V trimming: 4 bases; J trimming: 2 bases; junction bases outside the gene matches: 5. The chain's CDR3 is CASSVLGTAYNEQFF. The CDR3 DNA is TGTGCCAGCAGTGTTCTAGGGACAGCCTACAATGAGCAGTTCTTC.

The chain couples TRBV10-3 to TRBJ2-2, with 7 bases identical to TRBD1. CDR3 length: 15 residues. Germline lookup yields CDR1 ENHRY and CDR2 SYGVKD. Unmatched junction bases numbered 3, after V lost 2 bases and J lost 3 bases. The DNA of the CDR3 is TGTGCCATCAGTGAGGACAGGGCCGACACCGGGGAGCTGTTTTTT. As protein: CAISEDRADTGELFF.

The chain uses TRBV18 and TRBJ2-7; 7 positions match TRBD1. Per the germline V gene, CDR1 is KGHSH and CDR2 is LQKENI. The CDR3 is made up of 14 amino acids. Trimming cost V 4 bases and J 5 bases; bases outside gene matches: 8. CDR3 DNA sequence: TGTGCCAGCTCACGCGTCGAGGGGGCCCACGAGCAGTACTTC. It translates to CASSRVEGAHEQYF. Looking up the rest from reference TRBV18 and TRBJ2-7 gives the full variable domain: NAGVMQNPRHLVRRRGQEARLRCSPMKGHSHVYWYRQLPEEGLKFMVYLQKENIIDESGMPKERFSAEFPKEGPSILRIQQVVRGDSAAYFCASSRVEGAHEQYFGPGTRLTVT.

This chain joins TRBV28 and TRBJ2-7; TRBD1 matches at 9 bases. The CDR3 sequence is 15 residues long. CDR1 and CDR2 (germline): MDHEN, SYDVKM. V lost 3 bases, J lost 7 bases, and 10 bases stayed unmatched. The CDR3 region has the DNA TGTGCCAGCAGTTTTTCCGGGACAGGGCTAAGTGAGCAGTACTTC. This sequence encodes CASSFSGTGLSEQYF. The whole variable domain, remainder taken from reference TRBV28 and TRBJ2-7, is DVKVTQSSRYLVKRTGEKVFLECVQDMDHENMFWYRQDPGLGLRLIYFSYDVKMKEKGDIPEGYSVSREKKERFSLILESASTNQTSMYLCASSFSGTGLSEQYFGPGTRLTVT.

This rearrangement joins TRBV12-3 or TRBV12-4 to TRBJ2-7; tentative D call: TRBD1 (5 bases). V lost 2 bases to trimming and J lost 4 bases, with 9 bases between them. The CDR3 covers 13 residues. The CDR3 nucleotides are TGTGCCAGCAGTTTATCGGCAGGGTACGAGCAGTACTTC. It yields the protein CASSLSAGYEQYF.

The chain links TRBV29-1 to TRBJ1-2; D gene uncertain. The V end was cut by 4 bases, the J end by 4 bases, with 13 bases between. CDR1 and CDR2 from the germline V gene are SQVTM and ANQGSEA. This CDR3 contains 13 residues. CDR3 loop: CSVVGGGLYGYTF. In DNA, the CDR3 is TGCAGCGTTGTAGGCGGAGGCCTCTATGGCTACACCTTC.

This chain uses TRBV7-9 with TRBJ2-1, with D tentatively TRBD2 (7 bases). The CDR3 length is 14 residues. The germline CDR1 and CDR2 sequences are SEHNR and FQNEAQ (reference sequence). Trimming took 0 bases from V and 15 from J, leaving 18 bases between them. The CDR3 DNA reads TGTGCCAGCAGCTTAGCGGGGGGGCCGCCATTGGGGTTCTTC. Protein: CASSLAGGPPLGFF.

J is TRBJ1-1 and V is TRBV9; D is undetermined. Germline V CDR1 and CDR2: SGDLS, YYNGEE. The V gene lost 0 bases and the J gene lost 3 bases, with 9 bases spanning the gap. This CDR3 has 14 residues. The CDR3, as DNA: TGTGCCAGCAGCGTAGTTGGAGAATACACTGAAGCTTTCTTT. Protein product: CASSVVGEYTEAFF.

This clone was seen a few times. The gene calls are TRBV27 and TRBJ2-7; 7 positions match TRBD1. V trimming: 5 bases; J trimming: 1 base; junction bases outside the gene matches: 2. CDR1 and CDR2 (germline): MNHEY, SMNVEV (reference sequence). This CDR3 comprises 13 residues. For the CDR3, the DNA is TGTGCCAGCAGTCCGGGACAGTCCTACGAGCAGTACTTC. Amino acids: CASSPGQSYEQYF.